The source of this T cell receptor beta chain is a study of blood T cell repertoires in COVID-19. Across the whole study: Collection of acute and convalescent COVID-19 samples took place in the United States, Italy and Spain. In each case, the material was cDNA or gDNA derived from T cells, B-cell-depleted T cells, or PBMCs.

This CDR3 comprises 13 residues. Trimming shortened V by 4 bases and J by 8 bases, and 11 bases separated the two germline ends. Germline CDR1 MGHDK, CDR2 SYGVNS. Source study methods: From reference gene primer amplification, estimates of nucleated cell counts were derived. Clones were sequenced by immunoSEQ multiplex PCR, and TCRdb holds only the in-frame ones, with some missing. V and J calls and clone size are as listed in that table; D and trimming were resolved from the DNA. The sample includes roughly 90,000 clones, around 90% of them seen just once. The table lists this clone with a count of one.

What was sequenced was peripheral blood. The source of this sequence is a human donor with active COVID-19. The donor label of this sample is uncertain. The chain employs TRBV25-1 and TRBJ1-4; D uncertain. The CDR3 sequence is CASSGWAPEKLFF. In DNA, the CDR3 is TGTGCCAGCAGTGGGTGGGCGCCGGAAAAACTGTTTTTT.